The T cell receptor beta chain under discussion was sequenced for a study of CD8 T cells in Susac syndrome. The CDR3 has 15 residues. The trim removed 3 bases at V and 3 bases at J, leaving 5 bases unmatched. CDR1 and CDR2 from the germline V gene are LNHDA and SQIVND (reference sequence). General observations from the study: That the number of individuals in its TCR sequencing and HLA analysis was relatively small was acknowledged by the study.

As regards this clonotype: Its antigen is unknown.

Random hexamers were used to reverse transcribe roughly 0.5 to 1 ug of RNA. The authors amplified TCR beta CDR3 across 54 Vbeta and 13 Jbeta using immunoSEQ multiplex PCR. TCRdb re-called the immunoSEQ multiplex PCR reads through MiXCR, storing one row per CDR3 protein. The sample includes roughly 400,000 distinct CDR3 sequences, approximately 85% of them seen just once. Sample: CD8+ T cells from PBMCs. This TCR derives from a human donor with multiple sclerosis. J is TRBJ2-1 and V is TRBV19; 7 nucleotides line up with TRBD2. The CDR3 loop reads CASSILADNYNEQFF. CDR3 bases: TGTGCCAGTAGTATCCTAGCGGACAACTACAATGAGCAGTTCTTC.